The 20 T cell receptor beta chains given below trace back to one sample, sequenced in a study of blood T cell repertoires in COVID-19. Clones were read by immunoSEQ multiplex PCR, and TCRdb kept only the in-frame ones, dropping some. The sample carries roughly 290,000 clones, around 90% recorded once. The sequenced sample consisted of peripheral blood. The receptor set was obtained from a woman aged 25-40 years with COVID-19, enrolled during active disease.

This chain connects TRBV24-1 to TRBJ1-5; D is perhaps TRBD1 (6 bases). The V end lost 2 bases, the J end lost 3 bases, and 19 bases lay between the germline ends. This CDR3 comprises 18 residues. From germline, CDR1 is KGHDR and CDR2 SFDVKD. CDR3 nucleotide sequence: TGTGCCACCAGTGATTCAGAGGTTCGGGACAACTCCAATCAGCCCCAGCATTTT. Translation gives CATSDSEVRDNSNQPQHF.

The chain uses TRBV3-1 (or the pseudogene TRBV3-2) and TRBJ1-1; D gene uncertain. This CDR3 contains 15 residues. Germline lookup yields CDR1 LGHDT and CDR2 YNNKEL (reference sequence). The V gene lost 1 base and the J gene lost 2 bases, with 11 bases spanning the gap. DNA for the CDR3: TGTGCCAGCAGCCAAGGAGCGGCAGGAAACACTGAAGCTTTCTTT. Protein product: CASSQGAAGNTEAFF.

The chain uses TRBV6-6 and TRBJ2-7, with D possibly being TRBD2 (6 bases). CDR1 MNHNY and CDR2 SVGAGI come from the germline V gene (reference sequence). V was trimmed by 0 bases and J by 5 bases, leaving 14 bases between them. The CDR3 extends over 15 amino acids. This chain's CDR3 is CASSYSISREHEQYF. CDR3 DNA: TGTGCCAGCAGTTACTCGATCAGCCGGGAGCACGAGCAGTACTTC.

This clone has a single count. The chain employs TRBV27 and TRBJ2-2; D unclear. V lost 7 bases and J 4 bases, leaving 13 bases between the germline ends. Germline V gene sequence: CDR1 MNHEY, CDR2 SMNVEV (reference sequence). The CDR3 has 14 amino acids. Here the CDR3 DNA reads TGTGCCAGCATCTCCTATCCCCCCACCGGGGAGCTGTTTTTT. As protein: CASISYPPTGELFF.

The rearrangement links TRBV3-1 (or the pseudogene TRBV3-2) to TRBJ2-7; weak D call: TRBD1 (6 bases). Trimming cost V 4 bases and J 0 bases, with 13 bases left between them. The length of the CDR3 is 15 residues. Germline-derived CDR1 and CDR2 are LGHDT and YNNKEL (reference sequence). The CDR3 here is CASSLTGSSSYEQYF. The CDR3 DNA sequence: TGTGCCAGCAGCCTTACAGGGTCAAGCTCCTACGAGCAGTACTTC.

J is TRBJ2-7 and V is TRBV5-1; 7 bases match TRBD1. The CDR3 is made up of 14 amino acids. Germline CDR1 is SGHRS and CDR2 is YFSETQ. Trimming at V came to 1 base and at J to 3 bases, leaving 4 bases not matched to a gene. As DNA, the CDR3 is TGCGCCAGCAGCTTGTTGTCAGGGGGCTACGAGCAGTACTTC. It translates to CASSLLSGGYEQYF.

This chain joins TRBV5-6 and TRBJ2-7; 7 nucleotides line up with TRBD2. With 4 bases clipped from V and 5 bases from J, the junction kept 12 bases outside the gene matches. The length of the CDR3 is 15 residues. Germline CDR1 SGHDT, CDR2 YYEEEE. CDR3 amino acids: CASSGGWREWDEQYF. CDR3 in DNA: TGTGCCAGCAGCGGGGGATGGCGGGAGTGGGACGAGCAGTACTTC.

This rearrangement joins TRBV27 to TRBJ1-6; TRBD1 aligns across 10 bases. V lost 2 bases to trimming and J lost 9 bases; unmatched junction nucleotides: 1. The CDR3 contains 14 residues. Per the germline V gene, CDR1 is MNHEY and CDR2 is SMNVEV (reference sequence). As DNA, the CDR3 is TGTGCCAGCAGTTTAGGGGACAGGGGTTCACCCCTCCACTTT. Translated: CASSLGDRGSPLHF.

This clone came up once. V gene TRBV19 combines with J gene TRBJ1-5; weak D call: TRBD1 (6 bases). Trimming took off 9 bases at V and 1 base at J, with 16 bases between the two ends. Looked up from germline, CDR1 is LNHDA and CDR2 is SQIVND (reference sequence). CDR3 length: 15 amino acids. The chain's CDR3 is CASLPEQGSNQPQHF. The DNA of the CDR3 is TGTGCCAGCCTCCCTGAACAGGGAAGCAATCAGCCCCAGCATTTT.

This chain links TRBV10-2 with TRBJ1-2; D gene ambiguous. V shed 5 bases and J shed 3 bases, with 10 bases lying between them. The CDR3 is 13 amino acids. Germline lookup yields CDR1 WSHSY and CDR2 SAAADI. CDR3: CASSSGFDYGYTF. For the CDR3, the DNA is TGCGCCAGCAGTAGCGGGTTTGACTATGGCTACACCTTC.

This rearrangement joins TRBV6-5 to TRBJ1-2; 8 bases match TRBD1. CDR1 is MNHEY and CDR2 is SVGAGI in the germline V gene. Losses at the gene ends were 6 bases for V and 4 bases for J; bases not matched to a gene: 1. CDR3 length: 12 residues. CDR3 coding DNA: TGTGCCAGCAGCGACAGGGGCTATGGCTACACCTTC. Protein product: CASSDRGYGYTF.

V usage is TRBV6-6 and J usage is TRBJ1-6, with 10 bases identical to TRBD1. Germline V CDR1 and CDR2: MNHNY, SVGAGI (reference sequence). Unmatched junction bases numbered 3, after V lost 0 bases and J lost 7 bases. The CDR3 sequence is 16 residues long. CDR3 coding DNA: TGTGCCAGCAGTTACTCGCGACAGGGGGCGAATTCACCCCTCCACTTT. It encodes CASSYSRQGANSPLHF.

V gene TRBV4-3 combines with J gene TRBJ2-2; D is possibly TRBD2 (5 bases). Germline CDR1 is LGHNA and CDR2 is YSLEER. The CDR3 is made up of 14 amino acids. Trimming stripped 0 bases from V and 3 bases from J, with 5 bases between. CDR3 nucleotide sequence: TGCGCCAGCAGCCAAGATAGCGACACCGGGGAGCTGTTTTTT. Translated, it gives CASSQDSDTGELFF.

The chain is built from TRBV10-3 and TRBJ2-6, with D possibly TRBD1 on 5 matching bases. Germline CDR1 reads ENHRY; CDR2 reads SYGVKD. CDR3 length: 18 residues. The V end lost 4 bases, the J end lost 0 bases, and 16 bases lay between the germline ends. As DNA, the CDR3 is TGTGCCATCAGTGGCCTTCAGGGCTTCGGCTCTGGGGCCAACGTCCTGACTTTC. Residues: CAISGLQGFGSGANVLTF.

The CDR3 nucleotides are TGTGCCAGCGCCCCCCACCGGACAGGGGAAGACGAGCAGTACTTC. Its protein is CASAPHRTGEDEQYF. V is TRBV28 and J is TRBJ2-7; TRBD1 agrees at 9 bases. In germline, CDR1 is MDHEN, CDR2 SYDVKM. The CDR3 is 15 amino acids. Trimming cost V 8 bases and J 5 bases; bases outside gene matches: 13.

The chain links TRBV9 to TRBJ2-2; D is unresolved. The V gene lost 2 bases and the J gene lost 0 bases, with 8 bases spanning the gap. Germline V CDR1 and CDR2: SGDLS, YYNGEE. This CDR3 comprises 15 residues. CDR3 bases: TGTGCCAGCAGCGTTGGGCTACCGAACACCGGGGAGCTGTTTTTT. Its translation is CASSVGLPNTGELFF.

V is TRBV19 and J is TRBJ2-7; TRBD2 matches 10 bases. CDR3 length: 15 residues. The junction had 9 bases not matched to a gene; V was cut back by 3 bases and J by 7 bases. CDR1 is LNHDA and CDR2 is SQIVND in the germline V gene (reference sequence). The chain's CDR3 is CASSIRGLATEEQYF. The DNA of the CDR3 is TGTGCCAGTAGTATTAGGGGACTAGCGACGGAAGAGCAGTACTTC.

The chain couples TRBV7-9 to TRBJ2-7; tentative D call: TRBD2 (7 bases). Trimming shortened V by 4 bases and J by 3 bases, and 25 bases separated the two germline ends. Germline CDR1 reads SEHNR; CDR2 reads FQNEAQ (reference sequence). This CDR3 contains 18 residues. The CDR3 DNA reads TGTGCCAGCAGCTCCCCGGGGGGCGGGAGAGTTTCCAACTACGAGCAGTACTTC. It translates to CASSSPGGGRVSNYEQYF.

V usage is TRBV18 and J usage is TRBJ2-1, with D possibly TRBD1 on 5 matching bases. Germline V CDR1 and CDR2: KGHSH, LQKENI. The CDR3 loop spans 12 amino acids. Trimming shortened V by 6 bases and J by 9 bases, and 12 bases separated the two germline ends. DNA of the CDR3: TGTGCCAGCTCGCCAGGACACCTTGAGCAGTTCTTC. The encoded protein is CASSPGHLEQFF.

This clone was picked up one time. Other DNA sequences in the same sample also yield this CDR3. The chain links TRBV5-1 to TRBJ2-5; TRBD2 matches 13 bases. V trimming: 4 bases; J trimming: 5 bases; junction bases outside the gene matches: 5. The CDR3 length is 15 residues. Germline-derived CDR1 and CDR2 are SGHRS and YFSETQ. Here the CDR3 DNA reads TGCGCCAGCAGCCCTGGACTAGCGGGAGTTGAGACCCAGTACTTC. Translating it yields CASSPGLAGVETQYF.